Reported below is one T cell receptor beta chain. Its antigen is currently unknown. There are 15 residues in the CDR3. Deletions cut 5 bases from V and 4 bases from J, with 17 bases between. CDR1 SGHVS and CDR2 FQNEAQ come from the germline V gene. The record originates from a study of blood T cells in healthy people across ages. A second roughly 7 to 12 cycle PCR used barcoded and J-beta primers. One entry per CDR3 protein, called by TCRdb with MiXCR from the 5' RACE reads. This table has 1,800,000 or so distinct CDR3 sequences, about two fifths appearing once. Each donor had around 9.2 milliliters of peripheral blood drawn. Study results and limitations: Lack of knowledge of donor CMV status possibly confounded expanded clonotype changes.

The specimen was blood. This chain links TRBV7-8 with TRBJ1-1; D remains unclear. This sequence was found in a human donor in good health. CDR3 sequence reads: CASSAMAGSSTEAFF. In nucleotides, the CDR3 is TGTGCCAGCAGCGCAATGGCGGGTTCAAGCACTGAAGCTTTCTTT.